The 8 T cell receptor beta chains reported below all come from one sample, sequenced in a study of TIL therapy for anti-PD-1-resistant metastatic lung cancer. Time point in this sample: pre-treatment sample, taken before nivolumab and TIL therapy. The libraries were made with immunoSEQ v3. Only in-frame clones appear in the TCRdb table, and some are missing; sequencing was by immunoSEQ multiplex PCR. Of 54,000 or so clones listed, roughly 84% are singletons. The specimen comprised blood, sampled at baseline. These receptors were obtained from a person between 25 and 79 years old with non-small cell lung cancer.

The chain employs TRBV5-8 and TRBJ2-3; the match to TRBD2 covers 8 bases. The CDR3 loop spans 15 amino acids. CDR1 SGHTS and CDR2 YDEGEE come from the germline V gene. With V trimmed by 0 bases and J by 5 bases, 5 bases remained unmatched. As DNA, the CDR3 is TGTGCCAGCAGCTTGGGGACTAGCCTCGGAGATACGCAGTATTTT. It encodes CASSLGTSLGDTQYF. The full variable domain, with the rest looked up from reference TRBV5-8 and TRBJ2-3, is EAGVTQSPTHLIKTRGQQATLRCSPISGHTSVYWYQQALGLGLQFLLWYDEGEERNRGNFPPRFSGRQFPNYSSELNVNALELEDSALYLCASSLGTSLGDTQYFGPGTRLTVL.

For the CDR3, the DNA is TGTGCCAGCAGCGTACAGGGGGCGAGGAATGAGCAGTTCTTC. As protein: CASSVQGARNEQFF. The chain carries TRBV7-8 and TRBJ2-1; 9 positions agree with TRBD1. Trimming removed 5 bases from V and 7 bases from J; junction bases left unmatched: 6. Germline CDR1 SGHVS, CDR2 FQNEAQ. This CDR3 is built from 14 residues.

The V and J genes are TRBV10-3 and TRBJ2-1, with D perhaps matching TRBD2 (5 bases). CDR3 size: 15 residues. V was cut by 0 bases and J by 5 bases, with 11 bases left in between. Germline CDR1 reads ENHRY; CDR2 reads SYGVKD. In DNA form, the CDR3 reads TGTGCCATCAGTGAGTCCCGCAGCGGTAACAATGAGCAGTTCTTC. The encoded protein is CAISESRSGNNEQFF.

This CDR3 reads CASSPAGQGGPGYTF. DNA for the CDR3: TGTGCCAGCAGTCCCGCGGGACAGGGGGGTCCTGGCTACACCTTC. The chain recombines TRBV28 with TRBJ1-2; 11 bases map to TRBD1. The CDR3 contains 15 residues. V lost 5 bases and J lost 7; bases outside the gene matches: 9. CDR1 is MDHEN and CDR2 is SYDVKM in the germline V gene.

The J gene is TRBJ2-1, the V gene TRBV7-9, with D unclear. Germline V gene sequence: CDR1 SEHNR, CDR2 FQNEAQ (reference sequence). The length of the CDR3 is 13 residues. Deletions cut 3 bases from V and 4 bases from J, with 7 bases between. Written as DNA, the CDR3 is TGTGCCAGCAGCTTCCCATCTTACAATGAGCAGTTCTTC. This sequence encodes CASSFPSYNEQFF.

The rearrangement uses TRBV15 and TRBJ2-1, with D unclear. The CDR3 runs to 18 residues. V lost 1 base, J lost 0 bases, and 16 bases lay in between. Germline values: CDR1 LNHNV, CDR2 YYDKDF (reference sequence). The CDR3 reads CATSRVNTKAASYNEQFF. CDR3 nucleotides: TGTGCCACCAGCAGAGTAAACACTAAGGCGGCCTCCTACAATGAGCAGTTCTTC.

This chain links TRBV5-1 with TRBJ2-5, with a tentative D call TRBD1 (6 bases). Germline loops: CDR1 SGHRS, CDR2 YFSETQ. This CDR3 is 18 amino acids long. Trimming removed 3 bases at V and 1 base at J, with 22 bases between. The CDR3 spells CASSYPVENGQSQETQYF. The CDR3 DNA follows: TGCGCCAGCAGCTACCCCGTTGAGAATGGACAGAGCCAAGAGACCCAGTACTTC.

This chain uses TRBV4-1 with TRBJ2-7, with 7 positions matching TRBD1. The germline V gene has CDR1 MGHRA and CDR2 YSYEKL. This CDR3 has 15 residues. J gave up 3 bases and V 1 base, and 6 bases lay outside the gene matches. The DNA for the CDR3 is TGCGCCAGCAGCCAAGGGGCGACAGGGAGCTACGAGCAGTACTTC. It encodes CASSQGATGSYEQYF.